What follows are 20 T cell receptor beta chains derived from one specimen sequenced in a study of cytomegalovirus exposure and HLA in healthy donors. The primer mix had 60 Vbeta and 13 Jbeta primers. The protocol was immunoSEQ multiplex PCR, while the TCRdb copy is restricted to in-frame clones and leaves out a portion. The sample includes a few hundred thousand clones, roughly four fifths of them seen just once. The specimen sequenced was PBMCs. Source of these receptors: a girl aged 2-15 years in good health and CMV-seronegative.

This sequence joins TRBV25-1 and TRBJ2-5; 8 positions match TRBD1. V was clipped by 5 bases and J by 5 bases; unmatched bases: 7. Germline V gene lookup returns CDR1 MGHDK and CDR2 SYGVNS. The CDR3 sequence is 14 residues long. The CDR3 nucleotides are TGTGCCAGCAGTATGCGGACAGGGAGGGAGACCCAGTACTTC. Its translation is CASSMRTGRETQYF.

The chain recombines TRBV6-5 with TRBJ1-1; TRBD1 aligns across 7 bases. Trimming cost V 6 bases and J 11 bases; bases outside gene matches: 9. This CDR3 spans 12 amino acids. Germline loops: CDR1 MNHEY, CDR2 SVGAGI. CDR3: CASSHRQGGAFF. The DNA for the CDR3 is TGTGCCAGCAGCCACAGACAGGGAGGTGCTTTCTTT.

This chain joins TRBV29-1 and TRBJ1-4; weak D call: TRBD1 (6 bases). Trimming shortened V by 6 bases and J by 1 base, and 9 bases separated the two germline ends. Per germline, CDR1 SQVTM and CDR2 ANQGSEA. The length of the CDR3 is 13 residues. CDR3: CSVTGITNEKLFF. The CDR3, as DNA: TGCAGCGTCACAGGGATAACTAATGAAAAACTGTTTTTT.

The V call is TRBV27, the J call TRBJ1-2; 10 positions agree with TRBD1. Losses at the gene ends were 10 bases for V and 4 bases for J; bases not matched to a gene: 3. The CDR3 consists of 12 residues. Germline V gives CDR1 MNHEY, CDR2 SMNVEV (reference sequence). The CDR3 bases are TGTGCCACCCGACAGGGGGCCTATGGCTACACCTTC. Amino acids: CATRQGAYGYTF.

The chain uses TRBV6-1 and TRBJ2-5; 7 bases match TRBD1. With 6 bases clipped from V and 4 bases from J, the junction kept 11 bases outside the gene matches. From germline, CDR1 is MNHNS and CDR2 SASEGT. The CDR3 is made up of 15 amino acids. The CDR3 sequence: CASRKVGTVVETQYF. The DNA for the CDR3 is TGTGCCAGCAGGAAAGTCGGGACAGTGGTAGAGACCCAGTACTTC.

Written as DNA, the CDR3 is TGTGCCAGCAGTGAACAGAGGGTCTCTGGAAACACCATATATTTT. It translates to CASSEQRVSGNTIYF. The chain recombines TRBV6-1 with TRBJ1-3, with no clear D. The germline CDR1 and CDR2 sequences are MNHNS and SASEGT. This CDR3 contains 15 residues. V was clipped by 2 bases and J by 0 bases, with 8 bases between them.

The J gene is TRBJ1-2, the V gene TRBV19; no clear D. The CDR3 is 11 residues long. V was trimmed by 4 bases and J by 5 bases, leaving 5 bases between them. The germline gives CDR1 LNHDA, CDR2 SQIVND (reference sequence). The CDR3 sequence is CASSTLYGYTF. The CDR3 region has the DNA TGTGCCAGTAGTACCCTATATGGCTACACCTTC.

The chain employs TRBV5-1 and TRBJ1-1, with D tentatively TRBD1 (5 bases). This CDR3 is 15 amino acids long. Germline CDR1 and CDR2: SGHRS and YFSETQ. Trimming removed 0 bases from V and 0 bases from J, with 9 bases in between. The CDR3, as DNA: TGCGCCAGCAGCTTGGATCAGGGTATGAACACTGAAGCTTTCTTT. This sequence encodes CASSLDQGMNTEAFF.

This chain joins TRBV7-9 and TRBJ2-3, with D uncertain. The CDR3 is 16 residues long. Germline V gene lookup returns CDR1 SEHNR and CDR2 FQNEAQ (reference sequence). The V gene lost 2 bases and the J gene lost 0 bases, with 12 bases spanning the gap. This CDR3 reads CASSLTGASSTDTQYF. The CDR3 region has the DNA TGTGCCAGCAGCTTAACCGGAGCTTCTAGCACAGATACGCAGTATTTT. Together with reference TRBV7-9 and TRBJ2-3, the CDR3 gives the full variable domain: DTGVSQNPRHKITKRGQNVTFRCDPISEHNRLYWYRQTLGQGPEFLTYFQNEAQLEKSRLLSDRFSAERPKGSFSTLEIQRTEQGDSAMYLCASSLTGASSTDTQYFGPGTRLTVL.

This sequence joins TRBV7-9 and TRBJ2-7, with 12 positions matching TRBD1. V lost 4 bases, J lost 2 bases, and 0 bases stayed unmatched. Germline-derived CDR1 and CDR2 are SEHNR and FQNEAQ (reference sequence). CDR3 length: 14 residues. CDR3 protein: CASSWDRGPYEQYF. DNA of the CDR3: TGTGCCAGCAGCTGGGACAGGGGGCCCTACGAGCAGTACTTC.

This sequence joins TRBV5-1 and TRBJ1-1, with D maybe TRBD1 (5 bases). V was pared by 1 base and J by 0 bases, with 7 bases between. Germline V gene data show CDR1 as SGHRS and CDR2 as YFSETQ. The CDR3 runs 14 residues. The CDR3 is CASSLQGMNTEAFF. Written as DNA, the CDR3 is TGCGCCAGCAGCTTGCAGGGAATGAACACTGAAGCTTTCTTT.

The chain couples TRBV4-1 to TRBJ1-1; D unresolved. The CDR3 has 11 residues. Trimming left V 8 bases short and J 2 bases short, with 6 bases between. The germline V gene encodes CDR1 MGHRA and CDR2 YSYEKL. CDR3 sequence reads: CASQTNTEAFF. The CDR3 region has the DNA TGCGCCAGCCAGACAAACACTGAAGCTTTCTTT.

The chain employs TRBV2 and TRBJ2-5; D unresolved. Germline CDR1 reads SNHLY; CDR2 reads FYNNEI. The CDR3 runs to 13 residues. V lost 4 bases to trimming and J lost 4 bases, with 10 bases between them. CDR3 amino acids: CASSGAISETQYF. CDR3 nucleotide sequence: TGTGCCAGCAGTGGGGCGATCTCAGAGACCCAGTACTTC.

This rearrangement joins TRBV28 to TRBJ1-5, with 8 bases fitting TRBD1. Trimming cost V 5 bases and J 0 bases; bases outside gene matches: 21. The CDR3 is 21 residues long. Germline V gene data show CDR1 as MDHEN and CDR2 as SYDVKM. In DNA form, the CDR3 reads TGTGCCAGCAGTCCAATTAATTCCGGGACAGGATCCCTTCATAGCAATCAGCCCCAGCATTTT. This translates into CASSPINSGTGSLHSNQPQHF.

J is TRBJ2-2 and V is TRBV25-1; D may be TRBD1 (5 bases). Germline V lookup: CDR1 MGHDK, CDR2 SYGVNS. CDR3 length: 17 residues. The V gene lost 1 base and the J gene lost 0 bases, with 12 bases spanning the gap. CDR3 nucleotide sequence: TGTGCCAGCAGTGAATTTAGGGGATCGTCGAACACCGGGGAGCTGTTTTTT. Its protein product is CASSEFRGSSNTGELFF.

This chain links TRBV2 with TRBJ1-5; D is undetermined. Looked up from germline, CDR1 is SNHLY and CDR2 is FYNNEI. V was shortened by 3 bases and J by 4 bases, with 7 bases between the two germline ends. The CDR3 has 13 residues. DNA for the CDR3: TGTGCCAGCAGTGACAGGTTTAATCAGCCCCAGCATTTT. Translated, it gives CASSDRFNQPQHF. The full variable domain, in which reference TRBV2 and TRBJ1-5 provide the parts outside the CDR3, is EPEVTQTPSHQVTQMGQEVILRCVPISNHLYFYWYRQILGQKVEFLVSFYNNEISEKSEIFDDQFSVERPDGSNFTLKIRSTKLEDSAMYFCASSDRFNQPQHFGDGTRLSIL.

The chain recombines TRBV6-6 with TRBJ2-3; TRBD2 might be the D (7 bases). CDR1 and CDR2 (germline): MNHNY, SVGAGI (reference sequence). V dropped 8 bases and J dropped 0 bases, with 15 bases sitting between them. This CDR3 is built from 15 residues. CDR3 sequence (DNA): TGTGCCAGCGGGAGGGGGGGCCCTAGCACAGATACGCAGTATTTT. It is translated as CASGRGGPSTDTQYF.

The chain combines TRBV6-1 with TRBJ2-2, with D possibly TRBD1 on 5 matching bases. Between the trimmed V and J ends, which lost 2 bases and 0 bases, there was a span of 10 bases. The CDR3 is made up of 16 amino acids. Germline V gene lookup returns CDR1 MNHNS and CDR2 SASEGT. The CDR3 is CASSEWGFTNTGELFF. Here the CDR3 DNA reads TGTGCCAGCAGTGAATGGGGCTTTACGAACACCGGGGAGCTGTTTTTT.

The chain carries TRBV30 and TRBJ2-7; 10 bases are shared with TRBD1. Trimming cost V 2 bases and J 6 bases; bases outside gene matches: 4. The germline CDR1 and CDR2 sequences are GTSNPN and SVGIG (reference sequence). There are 13 residues in the CDR3. The CDR3 DNA follows: TGTGCCTGGAGTTCGACAGGGGGCTTCGAGCAGTACTTC. This sequence encodes CAWSSTGGFEQYF.

The genes are TRBV10-1 and TRBJ1-6; D unresolved. The CDR3 sequence is 13 residues long. The V gene's germline CDR1 is WNHNN and CDR2 SYGVQD (reference sequence). V gave up 6 bases and J gave up 10 bases, with 13 bases separating them. The CDR3 region has the DNA TGCGCCAGCAGGCAGGACGGGGTCTCACCCCTCCACTTT. It yields the protein CASRQDGVSPLHF.